This TCR beta chain was recorded in a study of blood T cell repertoires in COVID-19. This clone was recorded once. Germline CDR1 and CDR2: SGHTA and FQGNSA. The CDR3 loop spans 13 amino acids. The V gene lost 5 bases and the J gene lost 1 base, with 8 bases spanning the gap. Assay: immunoSEQ multiplex PCR; the TCRdb copy retains only in-frame clones and omits some. The table shows 250,000 to 400,000 clones, with approximately 89% occurring only once. Sequenced input: peripheral blood. V and J are TRBV7-2 and TRBJ2-5; no definite D call. This clonotype was sampled from a woman under 40 with COVID-19, enrolled during active disease. The CDR3 DNA reads as TGTGCCAGCAGCATTGACATCCAAGAGACCCAGTACTTC. This codes for CASSIDIQETQYF. The whole variable domain, filled in from reference TRBV7-2 and TRBJ2-5, reads GAGVSQSPSNKVTEKGKDVELRCDPISGHTALYWYRQSLGQGLEFLIYFQGNSAPDKSGLPSDRFSAERTGGSVSTLTIQRTQQEDSAVYLCASSIDIQETQYFGPGTRLLVL.